This is a list of T cell receptor beta chains from one sample in a study of blood T cell repertoires in COVID-19. Generated by immunoSEQ multiplex PCR, the TCRdb table keeps only in-frame clones and is missing some. The repertoire has approximately 190,000 clones, around 85% of them found once; the top ten carry about 2%. The specimen sequenced was peripheral blood. The receptor set was obtained from a man aged 65 to 85 with active or convalescent COVID-19. Each CDR3 is given with its conserved first and last residue. A D gene is named only where the DNA matches it firmly. Expanded clones get a size class; other rows say once, few or many, or leave the size out.

clone_size	d_call	v_call	cdr3_length	j_call	cdr3_nt	cdr3_aa
once	TRBD2	TRBV4-3	16	TRBJ2-5	TGCGCCAGCAGCCAAGGGACTAGCGGAAAACTGGAGACCCAGTACTTC	CASSQGTSGKLETQYF
-	-	TRBV28	18	TRBJ1-3	TGTGCCAGCAGTTCGCCGGAGGGTCTGCTTTACTCTGGAAACACCATATATTTT	CASSSPEGLLYSGNTIYF
-	TRBD1	TRBV6-1	16	TRBJ1-2	TGTGCCAGCAGTGAAGTCCCAGGGGGCGCTTGGGGTGGCTACACCTTC	CASSEVPGGAWGGYTF
-	-	TRBV4-1	15	TRBJ1-4	TGCGCCAGCAGCCAAGGCGACCAGGGAAATGAAAAACTGTTTTTT	CASSQGDQGNEKLFF
-	TRBD1	TRBV10-3	13	TRBJ2-7	TGTGCCATCAGTGATTTCCAGGGGGACGAGCAGTACTTC	CAISDFQGDEQYF
-	TRBD1	TRBV10-2	14	TRBJ1-6	TGCGCCAGCAGTGAACAGGGGAGAAATTCACCCCTCCACTTT	CASSEQGRNSPLHF
-	TRBD1	TRBV19	13	TRBJ1-6	TGTGCCAGTACCCCGGGACAGGGCCCACCCCTCCACTTT	CASTPGQGPPLHF
-	-	TRBV6-2/TRBV6-3	15	TRBJ2-1	TGTGCCAGCAGTTGGGGTCAGGGAAAACTAAATGAGCAGTTCTTC	CASSWGQGKLNEQFF
-	-	TRBV2	16	TRBJ2-7	TGTGCCAGCAGGTGTGCAGGGGGAGGTTGCACCTACGAGCAGTACTTC	CASRCAGGGCTYEQYF
once	TRBD2	TRBV29-1	16	TRBJ2-1	TGCAGCGTTGGGGCTAGCGGGAGGATCCTATACAATGAGCAGTTCTTC	CSVGASGRILYNEQFF
-	TRBD1	TRBV6-1	15	TRBJ1-5	TGTGCCAGCAGTGAGTTGGACAGGGCTTATCAGCCCCAGCATTTT	CASSELDRAYQPQHF
-	-	TRBV5-1	14	TRBJ2-7	TGCGCCAGCAGCCCCCCACAGGAAGACTACGAGCAGTACTTC	CASSPPQEDYEQYF
-	-	TRBV5-4	15	TRBJ2-3	TGTGCCAGCAGCTTGGCACAGCATGACACAGATACGCAGTATTTT	CASSLAQHDTDTQYF
-	-	TRBV3-1/TRBV3-2	16	TRBJ1-1	TGTGCCAGCAGCCAAGATCAAGCAGGTTTGAACACTGAAGCTTTCTTT	CASSQDQAGLNTEAFF
-	TRBD1	TRBV28	11	TRBJ1-2	TGTACCACGGGACAGGGGAATGGCTACACCTTC	CTTGQGNGYTF
-	-	TRBV18	14	TRBJ2-4	TGTGCCAGCTCAGGGACACCGTCGGGAAACATTCAGTACTTC	CASSGTPSGNIQYF
-	-	TRBV7-2	14	TRBJ1-1	TGTGCCAGCAGCCCGTTGAGGGTTTCGGGTGAAGCTTTCTTT	CASSPLRVSGEAFF
-	-	TRBV6-1	13	TRBJ2-7	TGTGCCAGCAGTGAGACAGGTTCCTACGAGCAGTACTTC	CASSETGSYEQYF
-	-	TRBV5-1	14	TRBJ2-7	TGCGCCAGCAGCGGTATGACAGGCGCTGTTGAGCAGTACTTC	CASSGMTGAVEQYF
once	TRBD1	TRBV10-2	16	TRBJ2-5	TGCGCCAGCAGTTGGGGGACAGGGTCCCCACAAGAGACCCAGTACTTC	CASSWGTGSPQETQYF
once	-	TRBV12-3/TRBV12-4	13	TRBJ1-3	TGTGCCAGCAGTTTACACTCTGGAAACACCATATATTTT	CASSLHSGNTIYF
-	-	TRBV30	12	TRBJ2-1	TGTGCCTGGAGCCCCGGCGGAAATGAGCAGTTCTTC	CAWSPGGNEQFF
many	TRBD2	TRBV4-1	18	TRBJ2-7	TGCGCCAGCAGCCACCTCTTCCGGACTAGCGAGCTCTCCTACGAGCAGTACTTC	CASSHLFRTSELSYEQYF
-	-	TRBV3-1/TRBV3-2	14	TRBJ1-3	TGTGCCAGCAGCCCGGTAAACTCTGGAAACACCATATATTTT	CASSPVNSGNTIYF
-	-	TRBV4-3	17	TRBJ2-2	TGCGCCAGCAGCCAAGATCTTGCCCCCAGGTCCCCCGGGGAGCTGTTTTTT	CASSQDLAPRSPGELFF
-	TRBD2	TRBV27	16	TRBJ2-2	TGTGCCAGCAGTTTAAGCGGGACTATAAGTACCGGGGAGCTGTTTTTT	CASSLSGTISTGELFF
-	TRBD2	TRBV7-2	14	TRBJ2-1	TGTGCCAGCAGCTTAGACGCGGGGAGGGGTGAGCAGTTCTTC	CASSLDAGRGEQFF
-	TRBD2	TRBV3-1/TRBV3-2	16	TRBJ2-5	TGTGCCAGCAGCCAAACTAGCGGGGCCTTGCAAGAGACCCAGTACTTC	CASSQTSGALQETQYF
-	-	TRBV29-1	13	TRBJ2-1	TGCAGCGTTTCCCTAACCCCTCGAAATGAGCAGTTCTTC	CSVSLTPRNEQFF
-	-	TRBV5-6	14	TRBJ1-2	TGTGCCAGCAGCGATACAGGGCCGCTCTATGGCTACACCTTC	CASSDTGPLYGYTF
-	TRBD2	TRBV7-2	15	TRBJ2-7	TGTGCCAGCAGCCCAAATAGCGGGAGCGGGTACGAGCAGTACTTC	CASSPNSGSGYEQYF
-	TRBD1	TRBV2	15	TRBJ2-1	TGTGCCAGCAGTTTAGACAGGGTTGGGGGCAATGAGCAGTTCTTC	CASSLDRVGGNEQFF
-	-	TRBV28	14	TRBJ1-3	TGTGCCAGCCTATCACTTTCCTCTGGAAACACCATATATTTT	CASLSLSSGNTIYF
-	-	TRBV10-2	14	TRBJ1-1	TGCGCCGGGAGTCCTCTTGGTGGGGAGGCTGAAGCTTTCTTT	CAGSPLGGEAEAFF
-	-	TRBV2	12	TRBJ1-1	TGTGCCAGCATCACGGTGAACACTGAAGCTTTCTTT	CASITVNTEAFF
once	-	TRBV30	11	TRBJ2-2	TGTGCCTGGGACTTCACCGGGGAGCTGTTTTTT	CAWDFTGELFF
-	-	TRBV19	14	TRBJ1-1	TGTGCCAGTAGGGGAGGTTCGTCCAACACTGAAGCTTTCTTT	CASRGGSSNTEAFF
few	-	TRBV19	18	TRBJ2-3	TGTGCCAGTAGTCAGGGGCTAGCGGATCTAAAAAACACAGATACGCAGTATTTT	CASSQGLADLKNTDTQYF
-	-	TRBV28	14	TRBJ1-2	TGTGCCAGCAGTTTATGGCAGGGGAATCATGGCTACACCTTC	CASSLWQGNHGYTF
few	-	TRBV11-3	13	TRBJ2-2	TGTGCCAGCAGCTTACTGTACACCGGGGAGCTGTTTTTT	CASSLLYTGELFF
once	TRBD1	TRBV30	15	TRBJ1-6	TGTGCCTGGAGTGCAGGGGGCTCCGGTAATTCACCCCTCCACTTT	CAWSAGGSGNSPLHF
-	-	TRBV6-5	14	TRBJ1-1	TGTGCCAGCAGTTCCGGACAGCGGAACACTGAAGCTTTCTTT	CASSSGQRNTEAFF
-	-	TRBV6-1	14	TRBJ1-2	TGTGCCAGCAGCTTCGAAGTCAGGGGTCCCGGCTACACCTTC	CASSFEVRGPGYTF
-	-	TRBV30	16	TRBJ1-2	TGTGCCTGGAGATTTTCTTGGGGGCGTGAATACTATGGCTACACCTTC	CAWRFSWGREYYGYTF
-	-	TRBV2	16	TRBJ2-5	TGTGCCAGCTACGTCCCTGCCGAGGGTGTCCAAGAGACCCAGTACTTC	CASYVPAEGVQETQYF
-	-	TRBV5-6	13	TRBJ1-3	TGTGCCAGCACGGTAGACTCTGGAAACACCATATATTTT	CASTVDSGNTIYF
-	-	TRBV9	17	TRBJ2-1	TGTGCCAGCAGCACCCGAGGGGACACTGGCTCCTACAATGAGCAGTTCTTC	CASSTRGDTGSYNEQFF
-	-	TRBV7-2	13	TRBJ2-1	TGTGCCAGCAGCTTAAGGCAGGGATGGGGCCGGTTCTTC	CASSLRQGWGRFF
once	-	TRBV28	14	TRBJ1-2	TGTGCCAGCAGTCCAGGGACATCAGTCTATGGCTACACCTTC	CASSPGTSVYGYTF
-	-	TRBV2	14	TRBJ1-4	TGTGCCAGCACCCGACAGGACATTAATGAAAAACTGTTTTTT	CASTRQDINEKLFF
-	-	TRBV2	14	TRBJ1-2	TGTGCCAGCAGTGAAAGGCAGGGGAACTATGGCTACACCTTC	CASSERQGNYGYTF
once	TRBD1	TRBV7-9	15	TRBJ1-4	TGTGCCAGCAGCTTGGACAGGCGATATAATGAAAAACTGTTTTTT	CASSLDRRYNEKLFF
-	-	TRBV6-6	13	TRBJ2-1	TGTGCCAGCAGTCTTATTCATACGGATGAGCAGTTCTTC	CASSLIHTDEQFF